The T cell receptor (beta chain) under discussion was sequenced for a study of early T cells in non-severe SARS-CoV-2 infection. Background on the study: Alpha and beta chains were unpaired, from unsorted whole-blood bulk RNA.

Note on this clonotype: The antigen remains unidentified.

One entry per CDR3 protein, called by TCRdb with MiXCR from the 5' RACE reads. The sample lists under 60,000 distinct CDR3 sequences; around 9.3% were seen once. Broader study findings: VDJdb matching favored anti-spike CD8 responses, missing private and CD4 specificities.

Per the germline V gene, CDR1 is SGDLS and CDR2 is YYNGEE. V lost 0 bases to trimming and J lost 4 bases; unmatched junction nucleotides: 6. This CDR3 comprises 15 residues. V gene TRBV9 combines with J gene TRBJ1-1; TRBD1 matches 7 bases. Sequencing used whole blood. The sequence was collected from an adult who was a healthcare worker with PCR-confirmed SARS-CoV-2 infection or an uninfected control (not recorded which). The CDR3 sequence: CASSVGGQIPTEAFF. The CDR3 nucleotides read TGTGCCAGCAGCGTAGGGGGACAGATTCCCACTGAAGCTTTCTTT.